The T cell receptor (beta chain) under discussion was sequenced for a study of blood T cell repertoires in COVID-19 (TCRdb year 2020). Regarding the research as a whole: The collaborator samples originated in the United States, Italy and Spain and spanned the acute and convalescent phases of COVID-19. The material from the prospective study consisted of cDNA or gDNA derived from T cells, B-cell-depleted T cells, or PBMCs. Deeply sampled blood TCRbeta repertoires from subjects exposed to, actively infected with, or recovered from COVID-19 were included in the dataset. A freely available public database, intended as a resource for researchers studying the immune response to SARS-CoV-2, is where the repertoires were released. The sample metadata nearly always contained a de-identified subject ID, COVID-19 status, age in years and sex. Where HLA class I and class II types were available, the types were taken from metadata supplied by the sample provider, not from assay-based typing. The samples were drawn from two sources: the first 160 participants of the ongoing ImmuneRACE study, and 950 to 1,500 subjects contributed by 6 global collaborators.

Worth noting for this clone: The antigen this receptor binds is unknown. No much larger clonotype is one base removed from it; base qualities were not supplied.

The germline V gene encodes CDR1 MDHEN and CDR2 SYDVKM. The trim is 5 bases for V and 5 bases for J, with a gap of 15 bases between the germline ends. The CDR3 runs 14 residues from the cysteine to the phenylalanine. The retained sequence is limited to the CDR3, 42 bases, with the frame set at the first base. TCRbeta CDR3 regions were amplified from genomic DNA by means of the immunoSEQ Assay, a bias-controlled multiplex PCR. On the authors' methods: Nucleated cell counts per sample were estimated from amplification of reference gene primers within the assay. To quantify the absolute abundance of each unique TCRbeta CDR3 rearrangement, sequence reads were collapsed and filtered. Productive Simpson clonality was computed per sample as the square root of Simpson's diversity index over productive rearrangements. What TCRdb holds here is the immuneACCESS table cut down to in-frame rearrangements. Part of the clones is not present; checked against another copy, under half of the missing clones reflect an unresolved V gene, and the others are unexplained. V and J calls plus clone size are reproduced from that table; the DNA served to infer D and trimming. The sample table contains fewer than 85,000 clones; only one count was recorded for about 80% of them. 35% to 45% of the sample lies in the top ten.

Collaborating institutions collected whole blood in K2EDTA tubes following their own protocols. For TCRbeta analysis, collaborators shipped samples in one of three forms: frozen whole blood, isolated PBMCs, or DNA extracted from either of those sample types. What the authors observed across the whole study: The amount of clinical and demographic metadata varied by source and participant and was provided uncurated.

This clonotype was obtained from a woman in her seventies with acute or convalescent COVID-19. The chain uses TRBV28 and TRBJ1-2, and TRBD1 may be the D gene, going by 6 matching bases. Source material: peripheral blood. In nucleotides, the sequence is TGTGCCAGCAGTCCCTGGACAGTGGGTTATGGCTACACCTTC. Its coded protein is CASSPWTVGYGYTF.